The source of this T cell receptor (beta chain) is a study of cytomegalovirus exposure and HLA in healthy donors. With 1 base removed from V and 0 bases from J, the gap between germline ends came to 15 bases. The germline V gene encodes CDR1 SGHTS and CDR2 YDEGEE. The CDR3 spans 17 residues. Study-wide results and caveats: Immune exposure data for these donors was limited to CMV serostatus. Later, an analysis showed that TCR beta chains associated with HLA were more clonally expanded than others that were equally common.

The PCR had 60 Vbeta and 13 Jbeta primers. The protocol was immunoSEQ multiplex PCR, while the TCRdb copy is restricted to in-frame clones and leaves out a portion. The table shows roughly 110,000 clones, with approximately 80% occurring only once. For this clone: What it binds is not known.

At collection, donors were nominally healthy, but unrecorded immune exposures were probable. Sequencing was carried out using PBMCs. V gene TRBV5-8 combines with J gene TRBJ2-3; D gene unclear. This TCR derives from a woman aged 30 to 39 in good health and CMV-seropositive. The CDR3: CASSLLGAPRSTDTQYF. Written as DNA, the CDR3 is TGTGCCAGCAGCTTGCTAGGAGCCCCCCGTAGCACAGATACGCAGTATTTT.